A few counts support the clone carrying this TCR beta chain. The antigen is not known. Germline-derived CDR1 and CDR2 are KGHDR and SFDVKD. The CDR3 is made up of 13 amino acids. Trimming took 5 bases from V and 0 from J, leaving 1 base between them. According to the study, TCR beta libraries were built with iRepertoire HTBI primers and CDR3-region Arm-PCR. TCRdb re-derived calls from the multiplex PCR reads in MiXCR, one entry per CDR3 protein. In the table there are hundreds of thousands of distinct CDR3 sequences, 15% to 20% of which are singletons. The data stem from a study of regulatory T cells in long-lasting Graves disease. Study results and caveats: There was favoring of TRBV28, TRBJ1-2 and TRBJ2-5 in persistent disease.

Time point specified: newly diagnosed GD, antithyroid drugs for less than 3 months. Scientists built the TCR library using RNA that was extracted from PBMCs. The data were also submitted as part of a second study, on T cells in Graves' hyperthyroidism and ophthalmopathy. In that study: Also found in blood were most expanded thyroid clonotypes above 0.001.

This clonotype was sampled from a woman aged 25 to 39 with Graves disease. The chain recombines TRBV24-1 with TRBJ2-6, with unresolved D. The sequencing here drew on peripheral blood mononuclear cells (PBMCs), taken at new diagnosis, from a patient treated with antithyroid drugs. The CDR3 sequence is CATSGSGANVLTF. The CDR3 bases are TGTGCCACCAGTGGCTCTGGGGCCAACGTCCTGACTTTC.